These T cell receptor beta chains were read from a single sample in a study of T cells in Graves' hyperthyroidism and ophthalmopathy. One entry per CDR3 protein results from TCRdb running MiXCR on the multiplex PCR reads. The profile shows some 250,000 distinct CDR3 sequences, 13% to 15% of them singletons. The sample consisted of blood. All receptors come from a woman in her thirties or forties with Graves' hyperthyroidism that later progressed to Graves' ophthalmopathy. Each CDR3 is given with its conserved first and last residue. D genes are given only for firm matches. Clone size is given for some rows only: seen once, a few or many times, or a class if the clone is expanded.

D	size	J	V	CDR3	DNA
NA	NA	TRBJ2-1	TRBV18	CASSPLSSWTSDGDNEQFF	TGTGCCAGCTCACCGTTATCAAGTTGGACATCGGACGGGGACAATGAGCAGTTCTTC
NA	NA	TRBJ2-5	TRBV7-9	CASSQVRAVETQYF	TGTGCCAGCAGCCAGGTCAGGGCTGTGGAGACCCAGTACTTC
TRBD2	many	TRBJ2-5	TRBV5-1	CASSLTSGREKYF	TGCGCCAGCAGCTTGACTAGCGGGAGGGAAAAGTACTTC
TRBD2	NA	TRBJ2-3	TRBV29-1	CSVEESAGALDTQYF	TGCAGCGTTGAAGAATCAGCGGGAGCCCTGGATACGCAGTATTTT
TRBD2	many	TRBJ2-5	TRBV29-1	CSVEPAGEAETQYF	TGCAGCGTTGAACCAGCGGGAGAGGCGGAGACCCAGTACTTC
TRBD1	many	TRBJ2-5	TRBV5-1	CASGQGKVKETQYF	TGCGCCAGCGGACAGGGGAAGGTAAAAGAGACCCAGTACTTC
NA	NA	TRBJ1-5	TRBV20-1	CSAISGSDQPQHF	TGCAGTGCTATATCAGGGTCGGATCAGCCCCAGCATTTT
TRBD2	few	TRBJ2-5	TRBV4-1	CASSQGGREAQYF	TGCGCCAGCAGCCAGGGGGGGCGGGAGGCCCAGTACTTC
TRBD2	few	TRBJ2-7	TRBV28	CAGSPWGGEVYEQYF	TGTGCCGGCAGTCCCTGGGGGGGGGAAGTCTACGAGCAGTACTTC
TRBD1	NA	TRBJ1-4	TRBV5-1	CASSQTGYNEKLFF	TGCGCCAGCAGCCAGACAGGGTATAATGAAAAACTGTTTTTT
NA	many	TRBJ2-7	TRBV7-9	CASSAGTSPYEQYF	TGTGCCAGCAGCGCCGGGACGAGTCCCTACGAGCAGTACTTC
TRBD2	few	TRBJ2-5	TRBV20-1	CSATGGFEETQYF	TGCAGTGCTACGGGGGGATTTGAAGAGACCCAGTACTTC
NA	few	TRBJ2-7	TRBV7-2	CASSLGIGTTYEQYF	TGTGCCAGCAGCTTAGGTATAGGGACGACGTACGAGCAGTACTTC
TRBD2	few	TRBJ2-3	TRBV6-1	CASSYGDGRAPSTDTQYF	TGTGCCAGCAGTTATGGCGACGGGAGGGCCCCTAGCACAGATACGCAGTATTTT
NA	NA	TRBJ2-1	TRBV27	CASRLAPHGGNEQFF	TGTGCCAGCAGGTTAGCGCCCCATGGGGGCAATGAGCAGTTCTTC